Sequencing of this T cell receptor (beta chain) was carried out in a study of cytomegalovirus exposure and HLA in healthy donors. Trimming left V 5 bases short and J 2 bases short, with 16 bases between. In germline, CDR1 is LNHDA, CDR2 SQIVND (reference sequence). The CDR3 length is 16 residues. Primers included in the PCR were 60 Vbeta and 13 Jbeta primers. Assay: immunoSEQ multiplex PCR; the TCRdb copy retains only in-frame clones and omits some. The sample lists 80,000 or so clones, roughly 75% occurring once. Study-wide results and caveats: TRBV6-2, TRBV6-3 and some other V segments were unresolvable in 87-base-pair reads. A missense variant in DCLRE1C was later tied to TCR beta V- and J-gene trimming.

Comments on this clone: Its antigen is not known.

This receptor was taken from a woman in her 40s in good health and CMV-seronegative. The sequenced sample was PBMCs. The V and J genes are TRBV19 and TRBJ1-3; a possible D gene is TRBD1 (5 bases). The CDR3, as DNA: TGTGCCAGTAGTGCAACGACAGCGCTCACTGGAAACACCATATATTTT. It is translated as CASSATTALTGNTIYF.